The rows below give T cell receptor beta chains drawn from one sample of a study of blood T cell repertoires in COVID-19. Assay: immunoSEQ multiplex PCR; the TCRdb copy retains only in-frame clones and omits some. The sample carries about 250,000 clones, 86% recorded once. Sequencing was carried out using peripheral blood. The receptors shown here come from a woman older than 75 with COVID-19, enrolled during active disease. Each CDR3 is given with its conserved first and last residue. Fields, in order: D gene, clone size, V gene, J gene, CDR3 protein, CDR3 DNA. D genes are given only for firm matches. Clone size is not always given. Where it is, it says once, few, many or a class for expanded clones.

D gene: .
clone size: .
V gene: TRBV27
J gene: TRBJ1-4
CDR3 protein: CASSLRQGGKKFEKLFF
CDR3 DNA: TGTGCCAGCAGTTTGAGGCAGGGAGGCAAGAAATTTGAAAAACTGTTTTTT

D gene: .
clone size: .
V gene: TRBV5-1
J gene: TRBJ1-2
CDR3 protein: CASSLLSDGYGYTF
CDR3 DNA: TGCGCCAGCAGCTTGCTAAGCGACGGCTATGGCTACACCTTC

D gene: .
clone size: .
V gene: TRBV5-6
J gene: TRBJ2-3
CDR3 protein: CASSSTKGRSTDTQYF
CDR3 DNA: TGTGCCAGCAGCTCTACTAAGGGGCGAAGCACAGATACGCAGTATTTT

D gene: TRBD1
clone size: .
V gene: TRBV5-4
J gene: TRBJ2-5
CDR3 protein: CPSSDRDRGGGETQYF
CDR3 DNA: TGTCCCAGCAGCGACCGGGACAGGGGGGGAGGGGAGACCCAGTACTTC

D gene: .
clone size: .
V gene: TRBV6-5
J gene: TRBJ2-5
CDR3 protein: CASSFLGWSETQYF
CDR3 DNA: TGTGCCAGCAGCTTTCTAGGCTGGAGTGAGACCCAGTACTTC

D gene: .
clone size: .
V gene: TRBV5-1
J gene: TRBJ2-5
CDR3 protein: CASSFSVQETQYF
CDR3 DNA: TGCGCCAGCAGCTTCTCCGTCCAAGAGACCCAGTACTTC

D gene: .
clone size: .
V gene: TRBV2
J gene: TRBJ1-2
CDR3 protein: CASKRGQSNYGYTF
CDR3 DNA: TGTGCCAGCAAACGTGGGCAGTCTAACTATGGCTACACCTTC

D gene: .
clone size: .
V gene: TRBV11-2
J gene: TRBJ2-5
CDR3 protein: CASSFGIQETQYF
CDR3 DNA: TGTGCCAGCAGCTTCGGGATCCAAGAGACCCAGTACTTC

D gene: .
clone size: .
V gene: TRBV5-8
J gene: TRBJ1-1
CDR3 protein: CASSPWTAFTEAFF
CDR3 DNA: TGTGCCAGCAGCCCATGGACAGCCTTCACTGAAGCTTTCTTT

D gene: .
clone size: once
V gene: TRBV6-1
J gene: TRBJ2-4
CDR3 protein: CATRDIAKNIQYF
CDR3 DNA: TGTGCCACCAGGGACATAGCCAAAAACATTCAGTACTTC

D gene: .
clone size: .
V gene: TRBV29-1
J gene: TRBJ1-1
CDR3 protein: CSVAAGQSTEAFF
CDR3 DNA: TGCAGCGTGGCCGCAGGACAGAGCACTGAAGCTTTCTTT

D gene: .
clone size: .
V gene: TRBV2
J gene: TRBJ1-5
CDR3 protein: CASSESQHNQPQHF
CDR3 DNA: TGTGCCAGCAGTGAATCCCAACACAATCAGCCCCAGCATTTT

D gene: .
clone size: .
V gene: TRBV24-1
J gene: TRBJ2-1
CDR3 protein: CATSDPPRGGGHGGEQFF
CDR3 DNA: TGTGCCACCAGTGATCCCCCACGGGGCGGGGGCCATGGCGGGGAGCAGTTCTTC

D gene: .
clone size: .
V gene: TRBV11-1
J gene: TRBJ1-1
CDR3 protein: CASSSRQAKGTEAFF
CDR3 DNA: TGTGCCAGCAGCTCAAGACAGGCGAAAGGCACTGAAGCTTTCTTT

D gene: TRBD2
clone size: .
V gene: TRBV3-1/TRBV3-2
J gene: TRBJ2-7
CDR3 protein: CASSPTSGGVYEQYF
CDR3 DNA: TGTGCCAGCAGCCCGACTAGCGGGGGGGTCTACGAGCAGTACTTC

D gene: .
clone size: .
V gene: TRBV28
J gene: TRBJ1-2
CDR3 protein: CASSFGGEYYGYTF
CDR3 DNA: TGTGCCAGCAGTTTCGGGGGGGAGTACTATGGCTACACCTTC

D gene: TRBD1
clone size: .
V gene: TRBV28
J gene: TRBJ1-4
CDR3 protein: CASSWDSINEKLFF
CDR3 DNA: TGTGCCAGCAGTTGGGACAGTATAAATGAAAAACTGTTTTTT

D gene: .
clone size: once
V gene: TRBV7-8
J gene: TRBJ1-4
CDR3 protein: CASSFDSYNEKLFF
CDR3 DNA: TGTGCCAGCAGCTTTGACAGCTATAATGAAAAACTGTTTTTT

D gene: TRBD1
clone size: .
V gene: TRBV18
J gene: TRBJ2-1
CDR3 protein: CASSPRGRRNNEQFF
CDR3 DNA: TGTGCCAGCTCACCGAGGGGGCGCCGTAACAATGAGCAGTTCTTC

D gene: .
clone size: many
V gene: TRBV7-6
J gene: TRBJ2-6
CDR3 protein: CASSVIYSGANVLTF
CDR3 DNA: TGTGCCAGCAGCGTTATATACTCTGGGGCCAACGTCCTGACTTTC

D gene: TRBD1
clone size: .
V gene: TRBV5-1
J gene: TRBJ1-1
CDR3 protein: CASSSDRGEAFF
CDR3 DNA: TGCGCCAGCAGCTCTGACAGGGGTGAAGCTTTCTTT

D gene: TRBD1
clone size: .
V gene: TRBV5-4
J gene: TRBJ2-3
CDR3 protein: CASSFWGQGITSTQYF
CDR3 DNA: TGTGCCAGCAGCTTCTGGGGACAGGGGATAACATCAACGCAGTATTTT